Given below is one TCR beta chain in context. The antigen remains undetermined. The junction shows a germline mismatch at one end, possibly a read error. Per individual sample, total RNA of at least 6 micrograms was extracted. Together with a sample-barcoded 5' primer, a J-beta primer mix was included in a second PCR lasting about 7 to 11 cycles. TCRdb processed the 5' RACE reads anew with MiXCR; each CDR3 protein has one entry. The sample records approximately 850,000 distinct CDR3 sequences, 55% to 70% being singletons. This sample is part of a study of blood T cells in healthy people across ages. Overall study findings and caveats: Investigators viewed diversity estimates from one million T cells as underestimates, the study reported.

The CDR3 sequence is 12 residues long. The V gene's germline CDR1 is SQVTM and CDR2 ANQGSEA. The receptor was derived from a man aged 30 to 45 in good health. The rearrangement links TRBV29-1 to TRBJ2-5; tentative D call: TRBD1 (6 bases). Sequenced: blood. The CDR3 sequence: CSVGTDEEIQYF. As DNA, the CDR3 is TGCAGCGTTGGGACAGACGAAGAGATCCAGTACTTC.